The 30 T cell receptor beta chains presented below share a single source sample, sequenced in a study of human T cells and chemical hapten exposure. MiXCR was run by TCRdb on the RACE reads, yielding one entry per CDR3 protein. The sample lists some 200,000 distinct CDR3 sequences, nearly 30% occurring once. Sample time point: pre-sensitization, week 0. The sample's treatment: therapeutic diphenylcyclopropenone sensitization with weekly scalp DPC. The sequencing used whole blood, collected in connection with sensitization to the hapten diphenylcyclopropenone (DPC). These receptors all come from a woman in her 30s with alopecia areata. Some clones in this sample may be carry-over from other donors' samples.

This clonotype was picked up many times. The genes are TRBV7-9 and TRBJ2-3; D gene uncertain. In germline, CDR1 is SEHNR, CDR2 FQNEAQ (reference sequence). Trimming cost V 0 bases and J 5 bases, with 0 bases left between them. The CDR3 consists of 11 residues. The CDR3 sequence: CASSLADTQYF. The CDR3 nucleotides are TGTGCCAGCAGCTTAGCAGATACGCAGTATTTT. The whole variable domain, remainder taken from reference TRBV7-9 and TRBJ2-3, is DTGVSQNPRHKITKRGQNVTFRCDPISEHNRLYWYRQTLGQGPEFLTYFQNEAQLEKSRLLSDRFSAERPKGSFSTLEIQRTEQGDSAMYLCASSLADTQYFGPGTRLTVL.

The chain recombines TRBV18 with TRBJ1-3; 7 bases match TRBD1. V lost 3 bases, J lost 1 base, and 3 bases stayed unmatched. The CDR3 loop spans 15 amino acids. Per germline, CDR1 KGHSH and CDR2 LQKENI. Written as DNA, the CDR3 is TGTGCCAGCTCACCGGGACAGACGTCTGGAAACACCATATATTTT. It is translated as CASSPGQTSGNTIYF.

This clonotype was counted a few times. CDR3 sequence: CSGRSSGANVLTF. The CDR3, as DNA: TGCAGCGGCAGGAGCTCTGGGGCCAACGTCCTGACTTTC. This chain uses TRBV20-1 with TRBJ2-6; no definite D call. This CDR3 has 13 amino acids. Germline V gene data show CDR1 as DFQATT and CDR2 as SNEGSKA (reference sequence).

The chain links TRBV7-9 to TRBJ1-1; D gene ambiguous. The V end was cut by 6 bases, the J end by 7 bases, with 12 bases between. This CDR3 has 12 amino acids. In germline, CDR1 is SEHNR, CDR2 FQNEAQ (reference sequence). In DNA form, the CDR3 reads TGTGCCAGCAGTAAAGAGCATTTTGAAGCTTTCTTT. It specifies CASSKEHFEAFF.

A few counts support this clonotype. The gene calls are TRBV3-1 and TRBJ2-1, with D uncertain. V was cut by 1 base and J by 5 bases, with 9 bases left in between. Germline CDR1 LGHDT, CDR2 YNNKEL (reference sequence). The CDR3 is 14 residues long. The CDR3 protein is CASSQGVSNNEQFF. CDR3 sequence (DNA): TGTGCCAGCAGCCAAGGGGTTTCTAACAATGAGCAGTTCTTC.

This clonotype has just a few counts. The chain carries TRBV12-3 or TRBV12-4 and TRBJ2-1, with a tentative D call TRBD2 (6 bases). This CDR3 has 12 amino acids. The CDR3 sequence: CAGGVTYNEQFF. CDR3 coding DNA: TGTGCAGGAGGGGTTACCTACAATGAGCAGTTCTTC.

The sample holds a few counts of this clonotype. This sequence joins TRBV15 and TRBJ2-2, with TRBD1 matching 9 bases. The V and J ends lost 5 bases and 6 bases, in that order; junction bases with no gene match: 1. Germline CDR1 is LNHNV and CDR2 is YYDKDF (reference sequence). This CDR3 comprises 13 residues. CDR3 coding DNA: TGTGCCACCAGCGGACAGGGGTCCGGGGAGCTGTTTTTT. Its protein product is CATSGQGSGELFF.

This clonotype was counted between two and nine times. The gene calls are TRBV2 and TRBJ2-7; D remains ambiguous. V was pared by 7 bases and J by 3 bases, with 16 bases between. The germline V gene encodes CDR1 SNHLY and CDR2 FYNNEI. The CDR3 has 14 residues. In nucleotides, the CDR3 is TGTGCCAGCATCGGAACCTGGGTTAGCTACGAGCAGTACTTC. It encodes CASIGTWVSYEQYF.

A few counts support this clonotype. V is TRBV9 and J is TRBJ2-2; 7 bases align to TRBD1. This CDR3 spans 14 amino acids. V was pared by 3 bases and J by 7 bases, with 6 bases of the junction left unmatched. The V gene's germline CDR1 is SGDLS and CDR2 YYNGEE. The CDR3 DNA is TGTGCCAGCAGCGCCGGGACAGAAAACGGGGAGCTGTTTTTT. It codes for CASSAGTENGELFF.

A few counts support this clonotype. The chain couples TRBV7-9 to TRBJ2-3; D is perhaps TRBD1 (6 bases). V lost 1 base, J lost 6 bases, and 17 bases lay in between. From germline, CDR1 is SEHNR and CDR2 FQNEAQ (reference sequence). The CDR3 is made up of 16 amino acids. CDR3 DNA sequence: TGTGCCAGCAGCTTAGGACAGGCCCTCGCTATGGATACGCAGTATTTT. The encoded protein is CASSLGQALAMDTQYF.

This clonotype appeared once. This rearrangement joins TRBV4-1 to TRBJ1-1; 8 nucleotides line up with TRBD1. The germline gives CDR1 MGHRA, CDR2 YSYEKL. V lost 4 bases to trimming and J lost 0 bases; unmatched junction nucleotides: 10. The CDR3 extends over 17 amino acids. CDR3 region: CASSRGQAIRMNTEAFF. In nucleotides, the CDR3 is TGCGCCAGCAGCCGGGGACAGGCGATCAGGATGAACACTGAAGCTTTCTTT.

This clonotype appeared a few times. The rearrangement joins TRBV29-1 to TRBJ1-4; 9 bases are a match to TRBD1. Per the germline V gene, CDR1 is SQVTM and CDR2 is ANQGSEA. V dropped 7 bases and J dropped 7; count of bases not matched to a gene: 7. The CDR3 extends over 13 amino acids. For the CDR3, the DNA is TGCAGCGGACTTACAGGGGGCTCTGAAAAACTGTTTTTT. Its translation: CSGLTGGSEKLFF.

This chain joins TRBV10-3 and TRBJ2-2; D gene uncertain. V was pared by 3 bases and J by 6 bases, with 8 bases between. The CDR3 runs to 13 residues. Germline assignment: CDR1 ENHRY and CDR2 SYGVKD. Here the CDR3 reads CAISEGRSGELFF. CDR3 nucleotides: TGTGCCATCAGTGAAGGGCGATCCGGGGAGCTGTTTTTT.

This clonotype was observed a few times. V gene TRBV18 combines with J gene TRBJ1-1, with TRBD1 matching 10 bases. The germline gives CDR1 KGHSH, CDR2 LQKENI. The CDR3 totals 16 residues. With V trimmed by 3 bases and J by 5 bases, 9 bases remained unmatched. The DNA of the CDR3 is TGTGCCAGCTCACCCCCTCTAGACAGGGGGCGAACTGAAGCTTTCTTT. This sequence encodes CASSPPLDRGRTEAFF.

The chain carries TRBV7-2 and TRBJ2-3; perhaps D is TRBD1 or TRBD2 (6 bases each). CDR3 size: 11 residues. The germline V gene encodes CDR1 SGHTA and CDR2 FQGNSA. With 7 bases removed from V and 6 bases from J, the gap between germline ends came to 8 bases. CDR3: CASTGADTQYF. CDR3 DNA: TGTGCCAGCACGGGGGCGGATACGCAGTATTTT. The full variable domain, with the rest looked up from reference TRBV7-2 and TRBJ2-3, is GAGVSQSPSNKVTEKGKDVELRCDPISGHTALYWYRQSLGQGLEFLIYFQGNSAPDKSGLPSDRFSAERTGGSVSTLTIQRTQQEDSAVYLCASTGADTQYFGPGTRLTVL.

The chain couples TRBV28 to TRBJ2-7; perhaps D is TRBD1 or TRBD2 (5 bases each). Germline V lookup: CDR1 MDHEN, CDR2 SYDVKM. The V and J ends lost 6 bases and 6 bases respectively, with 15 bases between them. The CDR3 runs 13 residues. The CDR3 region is CASSPTGRGEQYF. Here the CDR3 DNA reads TGTGCCAGCAGCCCAACGGGACGGGGCGAGCAGTACTTC.

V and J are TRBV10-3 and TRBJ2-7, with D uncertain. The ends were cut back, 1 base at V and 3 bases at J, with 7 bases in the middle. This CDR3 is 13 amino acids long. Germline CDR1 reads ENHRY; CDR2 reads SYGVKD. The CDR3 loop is CAISEWASYEQYF. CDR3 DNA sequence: TGTGCCATCAGTGAGTGGGCAAGCTACGAGCAGTACTTC.

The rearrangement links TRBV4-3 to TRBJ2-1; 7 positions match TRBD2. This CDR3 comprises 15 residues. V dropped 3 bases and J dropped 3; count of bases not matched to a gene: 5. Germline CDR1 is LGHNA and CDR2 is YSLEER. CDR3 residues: CASSHQRDLYNEQFF. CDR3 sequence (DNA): TGCGCCAGCAGCCACCAGCGGGATCTCTACAATGAGCAGTTCTTC.

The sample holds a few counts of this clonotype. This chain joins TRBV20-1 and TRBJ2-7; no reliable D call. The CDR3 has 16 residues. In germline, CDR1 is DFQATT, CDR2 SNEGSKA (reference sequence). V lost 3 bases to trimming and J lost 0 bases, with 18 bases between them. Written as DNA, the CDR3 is TGCAGTGCTAGTATGTATGCGGTAGGAAGCTCCTACGAGCAGTACTTC. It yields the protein CSASMYAVGSSYEQYF.

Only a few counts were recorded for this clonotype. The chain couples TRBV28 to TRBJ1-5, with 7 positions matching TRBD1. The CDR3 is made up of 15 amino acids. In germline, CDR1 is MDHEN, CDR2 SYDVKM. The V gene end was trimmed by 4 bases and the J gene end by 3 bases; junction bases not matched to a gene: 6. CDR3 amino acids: CASSSLDRANQPQHF. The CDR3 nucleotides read TGTGCCAGCAGTTCACTAGACAGGGCCAATCAGCCCCAGCATTTT. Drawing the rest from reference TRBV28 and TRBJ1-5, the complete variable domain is DVKVTQSSRYLVKRTGEKVFLECVQDMDHENMFWYRQDPGLGLRLIYFSYDVKMKEKGDIPEGYSVSREKKERFSLILESASTNQTSMYLCASSSLDRANQPQHFGDGTRLSIL.

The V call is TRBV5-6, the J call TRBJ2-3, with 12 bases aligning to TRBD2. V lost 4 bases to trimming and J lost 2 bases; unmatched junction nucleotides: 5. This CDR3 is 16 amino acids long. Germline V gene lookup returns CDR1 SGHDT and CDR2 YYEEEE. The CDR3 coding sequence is TGTGCCAGCAGCCCCGGGACTAGCGGGTTCACAGATACGCAGTATTTT. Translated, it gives CASSPGTSGFTDTQYF.

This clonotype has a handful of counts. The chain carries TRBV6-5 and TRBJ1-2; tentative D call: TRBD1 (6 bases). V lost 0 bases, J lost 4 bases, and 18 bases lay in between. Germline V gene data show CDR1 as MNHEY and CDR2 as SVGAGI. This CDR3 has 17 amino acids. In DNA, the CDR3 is TGTGCCAGCAGTTACTCGTGGGGGCAGGTCGGAAGCTATGGCTACACCTTC. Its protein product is CASSYSWGQVGSYGYTF.

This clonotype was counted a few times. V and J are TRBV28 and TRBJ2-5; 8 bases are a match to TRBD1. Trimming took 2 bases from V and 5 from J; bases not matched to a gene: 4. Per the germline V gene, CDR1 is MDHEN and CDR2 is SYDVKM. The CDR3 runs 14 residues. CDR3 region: CASSLGQGYETQYF. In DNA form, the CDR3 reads TGTGCCAGCAGTTTAGGACAGGGATACGAGACCCAGTACTTC. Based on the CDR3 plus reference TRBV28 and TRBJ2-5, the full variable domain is DVKVTQSSRYLVKRTGEKVFLECVQDMDHENMFWYRQDPGLGLRLIYFSYDVKMKEKGDIPEGYSVSREKKERFSLILESASTNQTSMYLCASSLGQGYETQYFGPGTRLLVL.

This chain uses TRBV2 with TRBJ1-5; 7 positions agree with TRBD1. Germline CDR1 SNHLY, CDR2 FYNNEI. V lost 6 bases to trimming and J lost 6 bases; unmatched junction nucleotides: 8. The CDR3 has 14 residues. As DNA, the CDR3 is TGTGCCAGCAGCCCGACAGGGTTCCCTCAGCCCCAGCATTTT. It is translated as CASSPTGFPQPQHF.

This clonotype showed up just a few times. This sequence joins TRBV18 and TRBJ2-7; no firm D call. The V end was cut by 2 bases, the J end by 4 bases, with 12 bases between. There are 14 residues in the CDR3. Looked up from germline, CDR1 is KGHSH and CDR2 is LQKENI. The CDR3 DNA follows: TGTGCCAGCTCACCAAGCAGAACCACTTACGAGCAGTACTTC. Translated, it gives CASSPSRTTYEQYF.

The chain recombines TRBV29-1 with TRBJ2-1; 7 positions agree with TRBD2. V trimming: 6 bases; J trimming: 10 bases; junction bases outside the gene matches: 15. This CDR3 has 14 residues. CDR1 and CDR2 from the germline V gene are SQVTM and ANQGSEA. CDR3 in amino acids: CSVVPSGPRGEQFF. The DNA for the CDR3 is TGCAGCGTGGTCCCTAGCGGCCCTCGCGGAGAGCAGTTCTTC.

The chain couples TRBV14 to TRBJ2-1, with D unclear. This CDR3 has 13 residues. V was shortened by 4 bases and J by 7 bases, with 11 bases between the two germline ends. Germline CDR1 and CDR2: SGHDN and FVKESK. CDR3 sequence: CASSPSLLNEQFF. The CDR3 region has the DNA TGTGCCAGCAGCCCCAGTCTCCTGAATGAGCAGTTCTTC.

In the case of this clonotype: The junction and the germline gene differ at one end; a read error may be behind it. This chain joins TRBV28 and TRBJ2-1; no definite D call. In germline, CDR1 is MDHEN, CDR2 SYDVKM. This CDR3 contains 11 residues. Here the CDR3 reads CACSENNEQFF. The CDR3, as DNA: TGTGCCTGCAGTGAGAACAATGAGCAGTTCTTC.

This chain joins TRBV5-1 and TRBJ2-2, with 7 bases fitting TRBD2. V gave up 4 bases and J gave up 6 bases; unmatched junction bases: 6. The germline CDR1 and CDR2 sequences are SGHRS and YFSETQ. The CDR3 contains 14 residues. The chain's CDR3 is CASSISGSPGELFF. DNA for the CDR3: TGCGCCAGCAGCATTAGCGGGTCTCCCGGGGAGCTGTTTTTT. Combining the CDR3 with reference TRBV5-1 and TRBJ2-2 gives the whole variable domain KAGVTQTPRYLIKTRGQQVTLSCSPISGHRSVSWYQQTPGQGLQFLFEYFSETQRNKGNFPGRFSGRQFSNSRSEMNVSTLELGDSALYLCASSISGSPGELFFGEGSRLTVL.

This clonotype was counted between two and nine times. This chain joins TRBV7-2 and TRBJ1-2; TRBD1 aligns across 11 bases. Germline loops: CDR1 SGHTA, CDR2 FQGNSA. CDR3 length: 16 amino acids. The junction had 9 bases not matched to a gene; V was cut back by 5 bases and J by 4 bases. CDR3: CASSPRTGGDSYGYTF. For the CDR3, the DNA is TGTGCCAGCAGCCCAAGGACAGGGGGCGATAGCTATGGCTACACCTTC.